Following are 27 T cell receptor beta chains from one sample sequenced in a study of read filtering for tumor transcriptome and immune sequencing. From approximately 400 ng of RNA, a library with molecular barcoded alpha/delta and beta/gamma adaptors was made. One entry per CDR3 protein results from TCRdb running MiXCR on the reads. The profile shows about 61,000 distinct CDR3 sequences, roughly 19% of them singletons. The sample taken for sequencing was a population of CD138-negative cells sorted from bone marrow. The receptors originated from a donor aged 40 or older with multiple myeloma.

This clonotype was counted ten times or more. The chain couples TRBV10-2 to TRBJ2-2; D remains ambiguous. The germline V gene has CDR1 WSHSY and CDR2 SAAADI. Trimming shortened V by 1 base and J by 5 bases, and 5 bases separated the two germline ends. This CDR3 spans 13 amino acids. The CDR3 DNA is TGCGCCAGCAGTGAGTTCCAAACCGGGGAGCTGTTTTTT. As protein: CASSEFQTGELFF.

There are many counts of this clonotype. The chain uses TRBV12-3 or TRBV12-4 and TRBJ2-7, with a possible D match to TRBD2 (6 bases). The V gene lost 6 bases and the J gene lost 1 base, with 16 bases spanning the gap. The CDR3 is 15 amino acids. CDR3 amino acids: CASRLGGGNSYEQYF. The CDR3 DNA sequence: TGTGCCAGCAGGTTGGGGGGAGGAAATTCCTACGAGCAGTACTTC.

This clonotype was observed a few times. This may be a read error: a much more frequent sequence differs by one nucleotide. CDR3 nucleotides: TGTGCCAGCAGGGGGGCAGCCGGGGAGCTGTTTTTT. Translated, it gives CASRGAAGELFF. J is TRBJ2-2 and V is TRBV12-3 or TRBV12-4, with a possible D match to TRBD1 (6 bases). V was cut by 6 bases and J by 6 bases, with 8 bases left in between. CDR3 length equals 12 residues.

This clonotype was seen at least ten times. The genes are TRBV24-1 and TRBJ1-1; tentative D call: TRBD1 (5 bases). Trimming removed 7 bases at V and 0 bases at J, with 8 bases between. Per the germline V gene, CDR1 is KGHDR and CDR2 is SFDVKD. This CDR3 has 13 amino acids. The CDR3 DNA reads TGTGCCACCAGCGGGGGGATGAACACTGAAGCTTTCTTT. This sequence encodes CATSGGMNTEAFF.

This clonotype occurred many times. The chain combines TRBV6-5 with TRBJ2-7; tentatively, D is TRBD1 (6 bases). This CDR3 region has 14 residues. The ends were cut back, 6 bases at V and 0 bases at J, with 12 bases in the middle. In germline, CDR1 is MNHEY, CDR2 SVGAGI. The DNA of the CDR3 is TGTGCCAGCAGGACAGGAGAAACCTCCTACGAGCAGTACTTC. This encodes CASRTGETSYEQYF.

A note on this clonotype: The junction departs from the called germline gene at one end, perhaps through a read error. CDR3 sequence reads: CASSPQRRTYSEQFF. DNA for the CDR3: TGTGCCAGCAGTCCACAGAGACGTACCTACAGTGAGCAGTTCTTC. The chain is built from TRBV6-5 and TRBJ2-1; D unclear. The CDR3 loop spans 15 amino acids. Germline V gene data show CDR1 as MNHEY and CDR2 as SVGAGI.

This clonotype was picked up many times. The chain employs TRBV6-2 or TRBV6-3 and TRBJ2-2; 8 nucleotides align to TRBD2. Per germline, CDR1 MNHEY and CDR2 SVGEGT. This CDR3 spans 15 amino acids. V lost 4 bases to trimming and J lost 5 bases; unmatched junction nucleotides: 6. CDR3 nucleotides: TGTGCCAGCAGTTTGGGACTAGTTCTGACCGGGGAGCTGTTTTTT. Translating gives CASSLGLVLTGELFF.

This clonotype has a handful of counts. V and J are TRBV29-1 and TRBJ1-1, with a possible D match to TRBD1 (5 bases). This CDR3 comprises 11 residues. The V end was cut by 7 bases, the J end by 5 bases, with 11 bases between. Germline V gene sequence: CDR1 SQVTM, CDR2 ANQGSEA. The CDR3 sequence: CSAQGPTEAFF. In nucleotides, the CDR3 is TGCAGCGCTCAGGGACCAACTGAAGCTTTCTTT.

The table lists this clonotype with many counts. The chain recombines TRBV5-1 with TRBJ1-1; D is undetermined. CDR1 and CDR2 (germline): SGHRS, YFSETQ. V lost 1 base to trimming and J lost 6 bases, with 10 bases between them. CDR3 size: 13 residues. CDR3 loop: CASSLSRFPEAFF. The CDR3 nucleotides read TGCGCCAGCAGCTTGTCCAGATTCCCTGAAGCTTTCTTT.

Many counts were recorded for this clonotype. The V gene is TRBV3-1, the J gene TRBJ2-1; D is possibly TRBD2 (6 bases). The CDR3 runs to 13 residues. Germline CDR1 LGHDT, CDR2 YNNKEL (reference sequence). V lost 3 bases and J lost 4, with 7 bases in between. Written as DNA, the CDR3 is TGTGCCAGCAGCCAGGGACTTTACAATGAGCAGTTCTTC. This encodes CASSQGLYNEQFF.

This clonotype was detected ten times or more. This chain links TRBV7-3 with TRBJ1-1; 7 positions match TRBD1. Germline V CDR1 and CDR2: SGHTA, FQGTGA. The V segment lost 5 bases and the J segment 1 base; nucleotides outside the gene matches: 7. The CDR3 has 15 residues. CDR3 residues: CASSDQGGGNTEAFF. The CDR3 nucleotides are TGTGCCAGCAGCGACCAGGGGGGGGGGAACACTGAAGCTTTCTTT. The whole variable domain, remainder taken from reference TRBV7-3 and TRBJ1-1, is GAGVSQTPSNKVTEKGKYVELRCDPISGHTALYWYRQSLGQGPEFLIYFQGTGAADDSGLPNDRFFAVRPEGSVSTLKIQRTERGDSAVYLCASSDQGGGNTEAFFGQGTRLTVV.

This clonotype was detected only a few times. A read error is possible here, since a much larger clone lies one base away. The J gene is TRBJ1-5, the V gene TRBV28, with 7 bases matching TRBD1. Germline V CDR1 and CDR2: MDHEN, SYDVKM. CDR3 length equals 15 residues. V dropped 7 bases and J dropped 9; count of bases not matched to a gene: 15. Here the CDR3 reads CASTPGGGSILPQHF. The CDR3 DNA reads TGTGCCAGCACCCCGGGAGGGGGCTCGATTCTGCCCCAGCATTTT.

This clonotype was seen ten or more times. The CDR3, as DNA: TGTGCCAGCAGTTACTACGGGACGGAATCGTCGCCAGATACGCAGTATTTT. It specifies CASSYYGTESSPDTQYF. This chain uses TRBV6-5 with TRBJ2-3; D could derive from TRBD1 or TRBD2 (5 bases each). The germline gives CDR1 MNHEY, CDR2 SVGAGI. V lost 1 base and J 4 bases, leaving 18 bases between the germline ends. The CDR3 is 17 amino acids.

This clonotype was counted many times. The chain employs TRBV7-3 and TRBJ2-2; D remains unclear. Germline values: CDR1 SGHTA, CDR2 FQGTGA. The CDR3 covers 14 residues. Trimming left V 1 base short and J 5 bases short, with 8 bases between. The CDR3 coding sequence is TGTGCCAGCAGCTTAAGTCCCACGACCGGGGAGCTGTTTTTT. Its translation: CASSLSPTTGELFF.

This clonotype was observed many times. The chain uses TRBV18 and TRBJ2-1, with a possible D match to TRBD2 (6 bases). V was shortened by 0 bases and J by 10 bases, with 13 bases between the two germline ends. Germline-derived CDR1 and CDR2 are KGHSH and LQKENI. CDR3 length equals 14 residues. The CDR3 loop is CASSPPSTSGEQFF. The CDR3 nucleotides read TGTGCCAGCTCACCACCATCGACTAGTGGGGAGCAGTTCTTC. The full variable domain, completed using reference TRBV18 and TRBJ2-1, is NAGVMQNPRHLVRRRGQEARLRCSPMKGHSHVYWYRQLPEEGLKFMVYLQKENIIDESGMPKERFSAEFPKEGPSILRIQQVVRGDSAAYFCASSPPSTSGEQFFGPGTRLTVL.

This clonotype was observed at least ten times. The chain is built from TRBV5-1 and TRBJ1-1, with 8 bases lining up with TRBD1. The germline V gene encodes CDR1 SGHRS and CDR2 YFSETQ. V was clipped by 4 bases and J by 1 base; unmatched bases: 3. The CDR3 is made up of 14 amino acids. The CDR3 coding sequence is TGCGCCAGCAGCCAGGGGACAGGGAACACTGAAGCTTTCTTT. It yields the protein CASSQGTGNTEAFF.

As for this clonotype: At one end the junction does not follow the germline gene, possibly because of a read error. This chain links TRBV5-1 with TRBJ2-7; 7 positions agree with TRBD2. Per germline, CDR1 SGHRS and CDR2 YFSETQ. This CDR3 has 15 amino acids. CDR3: CAPPMWGRARYGQYF. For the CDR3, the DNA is TGCGCCCCACCAATGTGGGGGAGGGCCCGTTACGGGCAGTACTTC.

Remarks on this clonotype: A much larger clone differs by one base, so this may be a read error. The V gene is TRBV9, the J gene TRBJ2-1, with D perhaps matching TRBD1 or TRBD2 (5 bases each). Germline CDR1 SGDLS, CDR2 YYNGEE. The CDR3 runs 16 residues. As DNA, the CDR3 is TGTGCCGGCAGCGTAGGGAGAGTAGGGGCCATCAATGAGCAGTTCTTC. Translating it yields CAGSVGRVGAINEQFF.

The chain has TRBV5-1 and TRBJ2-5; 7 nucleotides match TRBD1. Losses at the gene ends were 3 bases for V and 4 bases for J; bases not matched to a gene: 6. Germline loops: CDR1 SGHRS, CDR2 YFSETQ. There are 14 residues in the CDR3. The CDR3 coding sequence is TGCGCCAGCAGCTGGATGGGACAGCTAGAGACCCAGTACTTC. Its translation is CASSWMGQLETQYF.

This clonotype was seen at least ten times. The CDR3 sequence is CASSPGTNEKLFF. The CDR3 bases are TGTGCCAGCAGCCCTGGGACTAATGAAAAACTGTTTTTT. The chain employs TRBV3-1 and TRBJ1-4; D remains ambiguous. V lost 4 bases to trimming and J lost 2 bases, with 5 bases between them. Germline V gene lookup returns CDR1 LGHDT and CDR2 YNNKEL (reference sequence). The CDR3 length is 13 residues.

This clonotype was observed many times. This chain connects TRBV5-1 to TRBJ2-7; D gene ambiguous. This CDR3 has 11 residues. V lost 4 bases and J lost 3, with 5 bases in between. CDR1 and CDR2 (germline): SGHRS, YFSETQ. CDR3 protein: CASSPNYEQYF. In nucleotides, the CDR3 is TGCGCCAGCAGCCCCAACTACGAGCAGTACTTC.

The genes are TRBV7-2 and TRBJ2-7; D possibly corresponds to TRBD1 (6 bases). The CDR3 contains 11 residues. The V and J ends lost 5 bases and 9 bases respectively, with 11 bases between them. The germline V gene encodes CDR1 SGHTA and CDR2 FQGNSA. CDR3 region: CASSTRGGQYF. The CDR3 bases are TGTGCCAGCAGCACCAGGGGCGGGCAGTACTTC.

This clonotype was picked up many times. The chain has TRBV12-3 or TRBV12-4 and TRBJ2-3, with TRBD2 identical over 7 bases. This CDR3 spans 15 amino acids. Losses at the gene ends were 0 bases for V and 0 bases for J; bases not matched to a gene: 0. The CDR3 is CASSLASGSTDTQYF. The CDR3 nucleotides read TGTGCCAGCAGTTTAGCTAGCGGGAGCACAGATACGCAGTATTTT.

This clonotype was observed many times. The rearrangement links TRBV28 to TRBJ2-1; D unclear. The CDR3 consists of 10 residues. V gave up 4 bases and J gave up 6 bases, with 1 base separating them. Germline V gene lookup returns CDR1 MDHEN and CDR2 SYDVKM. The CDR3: CASSSNEQFF. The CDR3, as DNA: TGTGCCAGCAGTTCCAATGAGCAGTTCTTC. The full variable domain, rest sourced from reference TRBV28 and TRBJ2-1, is DVKVTQSSRYLVKRTGEKVFLECVQDMDHENMFWYRQDPGLGLRLIYFSYDVKMKEKGDIPEGYSVSREKKERFSLILESASTNQTSMYLCASSSNEQFFGPGTRLTVL.

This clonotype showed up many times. The CDR3 region is CASRLTGLGTGEAFF. In DNA form, the CDR3 reads TGTGCCAGCAGATTAACAGGGCTCGGTACCGGTGAAGCTTTCTTT. The chain links TRBV2 to TRBJ1-1; D is possibly TRBD1 (6 bases). The germline CDR1 and CDR2 sequences are SNHLY and FYNNEI. Between the trimmed V and J ends, which lost 6 bases and 7 bases, there was a span of 21 bases. CDR3 size: 15 residues.

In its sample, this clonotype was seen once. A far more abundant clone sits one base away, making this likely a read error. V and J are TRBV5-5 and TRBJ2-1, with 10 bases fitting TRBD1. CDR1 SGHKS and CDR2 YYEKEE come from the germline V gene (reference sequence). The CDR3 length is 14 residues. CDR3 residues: CASSFPPGQGRMSF. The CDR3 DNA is TGTGCCAGCAGCTTTCCGCCGGGACAGGGGAGGATGTCCTTC.

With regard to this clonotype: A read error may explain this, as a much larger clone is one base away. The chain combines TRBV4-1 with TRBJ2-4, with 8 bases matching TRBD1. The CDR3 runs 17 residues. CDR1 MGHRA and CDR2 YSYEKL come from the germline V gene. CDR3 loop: CASSRGPGQGAGNVQYF. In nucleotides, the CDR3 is TGCGCCAGCAGCCGGGGACCGGGCCAGGGGGCGGGAAACGTTCAGTACTTC.